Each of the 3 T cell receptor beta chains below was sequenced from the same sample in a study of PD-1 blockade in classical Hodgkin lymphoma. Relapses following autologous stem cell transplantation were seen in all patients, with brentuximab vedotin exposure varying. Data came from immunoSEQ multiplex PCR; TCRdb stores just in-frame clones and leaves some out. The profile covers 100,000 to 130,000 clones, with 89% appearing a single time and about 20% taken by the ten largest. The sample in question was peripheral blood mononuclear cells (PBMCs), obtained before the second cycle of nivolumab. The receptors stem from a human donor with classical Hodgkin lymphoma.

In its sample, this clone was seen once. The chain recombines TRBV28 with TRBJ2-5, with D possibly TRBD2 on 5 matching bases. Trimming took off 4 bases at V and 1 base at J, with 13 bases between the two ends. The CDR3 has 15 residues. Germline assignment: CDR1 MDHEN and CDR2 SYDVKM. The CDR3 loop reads CASSSGAEFQETQYF. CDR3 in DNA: TGTGCCAGCAGTTCTGGAGCGGAGTTCCAAGAGACCCAGTACTTC.

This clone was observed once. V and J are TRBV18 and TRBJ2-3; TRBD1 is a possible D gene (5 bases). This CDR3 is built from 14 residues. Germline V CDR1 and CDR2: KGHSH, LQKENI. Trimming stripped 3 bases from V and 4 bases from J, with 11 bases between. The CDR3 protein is CASSPLQAPDTQYF. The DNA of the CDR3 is TGTGCCAGCTCACCCCTACAGGCCCCAGATACGCAGTATTTT.

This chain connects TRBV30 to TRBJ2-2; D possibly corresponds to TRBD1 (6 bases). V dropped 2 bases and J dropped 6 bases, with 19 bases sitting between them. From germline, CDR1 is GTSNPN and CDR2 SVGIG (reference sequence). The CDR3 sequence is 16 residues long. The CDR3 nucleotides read TGTGCCTGGAGTCAGGGGAGCGGATTATTCTCCGGGGAGCTGTTTTTT. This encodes CAWSQGSGLFSGELFF.